The 17 T cell receptor beta chains below come from one sample, sequenced in a study of blood T cell repertoires in COVID-19. The data were produced by immunoSEQ multiplex PCR, yet TCRdb's version contains in-frame clones alone and is incomplete. This table holds 160,000 or so clones, around 84% found once. Sample: peripheral blood. Receptor source: a woman between 50 and 59 years old with COVID-19, enrolled during active disease.

The chain uses TRBV11-2 and TRBJ2-7, with D maybe TRBD1 (6 bases). CDR3 size: 16 residues. Germline V lookup: CDR1 SGHAT, CDR2 FQNNGV. The germline V and J ends were trimmed by 5 bases and 3 bases, with 20 bases remaining between them. The CDR3 bases are TGTGCCAGCAGCAAAGAATACATTAACAGGGACTACGAGCAGTACTTC. Its protein product is CASSKEYINRDYEQYF.

The chain employs TRBV3-1 (or the pseudogene TRBV3-2) and TRBJ1-6; 8 nucleotides align to TRBD1. The CDR3 runs to 14 residues. The germline gives CDR1 LGHDT, CDR2 YNNKEL (reference sequence). Unmatched junction bases numbered 1, after V lost 4 bases and J lost 5 bases. CDR3 nucleotides: TGTGCCAGCAGCCGGGGACAGGATAATTCACCCCTCCACTTT. It translates to CASSRGQDNSPLHF.

The gene calls are TRBV28 and TRBJ1-2; weak D call: TRBD1 (6 bases). The germline V gene encodes CDR1 MDHEN and CDR2 SYDVKM. The CDR3 spans 15 residues. V gave up 5 bases and J gave up 5 bases, with 18 bases separating them. CDR3 sequence: CASSIDRLPSYGYTF. DNA for the CDR3: TGTGCCAGCAGTATTGACAGGCTTCCGTCGTATGGCTACACCTTC.

Remarks on this clone: Other DNA sequences in this sample translate to the same CDR3. The CDR3 coding sequence is TGTGCCAGCAGTTCCCAGGGGGGAGTGGATACGCAGTATTTT. The encoded protein is CASSSQGGVDTQYF. V usage is TRBV7-2 and J usage is TRBJ2-3, with D perhaps matching TRBD1 (7 bases). CDR1 SGHTA and CDR2 FQGNSA come from the germline V gene. The CDR3 totals 14 residues. Between the trimmed V and J ends, which lost 6 bases and 6 bases, there was a span of 16 bases.

The chain has TRBV28 and TRBJ2-1, with D hard to call. CDR3 length: 12 residues. Trimming shortened V by 2 bases and J by 7 bases, and 6 bases separated the two germline ends. Germline V CDR1 and CDR2: MDHEN, SYDVKM. The CDR3 DNA is TGTGCCAGCAGTTTAAACAGTAATGAGCAGTTCTTC. This sequence encodes CASSLNSNEQFF.

The chain employs TRBV25-1 and TRBJ2-3; 7 bases fit TRBD1. Germline V lookup: CDR1 MGHDK, CDR2 SYGVNS. J was trimmed by 1 base and V by 6 bases; bases with no gene match: 13. This CDR3 region has 17 residues. The CDR3 reads CASRDRDRALGTDTQYF. The CDR3 nucleotides read TGTGCCAGCAGAGACAGAGACAGGGCACTAGGCACAGATACGCAGTATTTT.

The V call is TRBV7-8, the J call TRBJ2-3, with a possible D match to TRBD2 (6 bases). The germline V gene has CDR1 SGHVS and CDR2 FQNEAQ. Deletions cut 4 bases from V and 9 bases from J, with 11 bases between. The CDR3 length is 12 residues. The CDR3 is CASSYGTSTQYF. For the CDR3, the DNA is TGTGCCAGCAGCTACGGGACTTCGACGCAGTATTTT.

The chain combines TRBV11-1 with TRBJ2-3; no reliable D call. CDR3 size: 16 residues. With 5 bases removed from V and 3 bases from J, the gap between germline ends came to 18 bases. CDR1 and CDR2 from the germline V gene are SGHAT and FQDESV (reference sequence). The CDR3 loop reads CASSPSHVVGTDTQYF. In nucleotides, the CDR3 is TGTGCCAGCAGCCCTTCGCATGTGGTCGGTACAGATACGCAGTATTTT. Using reference TRBV11-1 and TRBJ2-3 for the parts outside the CDR3, the full variable domain is EAEVAQSPRYKITEKSQAVAFWCDPISGHATLYWYRQILGQGPELLVQFQDESVVDDSQLPKDRFSAERLKGVDSTLKIQPAELGDSAMYLCASSPSHVVGTDTQYFGPGTRLTVL.

The V and J genes are TRBV18 and TRBJ1-1, with D perhaps TRBD1 (6 bases). The CDR3 consists of 14 residues. V lost 5 bases, J lost 1 base, and 11 bases lay in between. Germline CDR1 is KGHSH and CDR2 is LQKENI. CDR3 in amino acids: CASSTHRENTEAFF. CDR3 DNA: TGTGCCAGCTCAACTCACAGGGAGAACACTGAAGCTTTCTTT. The full variable domain, completed using reference TRBV18 and TRBJ1-1, is NAGVMQNPRHLVRRRGQEARLRCSPMKGHSHVYWYRQLPEEGLKFMVYLQKENIIDESGMPKERFSAEFPKEGPSILRIQQVVRGDSAAYFCASSTHRENTEAFFGQGTRLTVV.

The chain combines TRBV7-9 with TRBJ2-3; TRBD1 matches 8 bases. Germline trimming cut 5 bases from V and 4 bases from J; bases unmatched to any gene: 5. CDR1 and CDR2 (germline): SEHNR, FQNEAQ (reference sequence). This CDR3 spans 14 amino acids. This chain's CDR3 is CASSPGQGPDTQYF. CDR3 DNA: TGTGCCAGCAGCCCAGGACAGGGCCCAGATACGCAGTATTTT.

The rearrangement uses TRBV19 and TRBJ2-3; D unclear. Germline V gives CDR1 LNHDA, CDR2 SQIVND (reference sequence). The CDR3 is made up of 17 amino acids. The V gene lost 5 bases and the J gene lost 2 bases, with 20 bases spanning the gap. CDR3: CASSPPVVYPLTDTQYF. DNA of the CDR3: TGTGCCAGTAGTCCCCCCGTAGTATATCCCCTCACAGATACGCAGTATTTT.

This clone appeared once. The chain recombines TRBV19 with TRBJ2-3; no firm D call. There are 13 residues in the CDR3. Per the germline V gene, CDR1 is LNHDA and CDR2 is SQIVND (reference sequence). V gave up 7 bases and J gave up 7 bases, with 15 bases separating them. The CDR3 bases are TGTGCCAGTACCTCCCAGTGGGCAAATACGCAGTATTTT. Its protein is CASTSQWANTQYF. Variable domain in full (rest from reference TRBV19 and TRBJ2-3): DGGITQSPKYLFRKEGQNVTLSCEQNLNHDAMYWYRQDPGQGLRLIYYSQIVNDFQKGDIAEGYSVSREKKESFPLTVTSAQKNPTAFYLCASTSQWANTQYFGPGTRLTVL.

The chain couples TRBV5-1 to TRBJ2-1; D is possibly TRBD2 (5 bases). This CDR3 has 12 residues. Germline loops: CDR1 SGHRS, CDR2 YFSETQ. Trimming took 1 base from V and 7 from J, leaving 6 bases between them. CDR3 DNA: TGCGCCAGCAGCTTGACGGGGAATGAGCAGTTCTTC. Amino acid sequence: CASSLTGNEQFF.

This clone was counted once. The rearrangement joins TRBV7-2 to TRBJ1-6; D is perhaps TRBD1 (6 bases). The CDR3 totals 16 residues. CDR1 is SGHTA and CDR2 is FQGNSA in the germline V gene. The V gene lost 2 bases and the J gene lost 5 bases, with 13 bases spanning the gap. The CDR3 loop is CASSLNSRGNNSPLHF. CDR3 nucleotides: TGTGCCAGCAGCTTAAACTCCAGGGGCAATAATTCACCCCTCCACTTT.

A note on this clone: Additional DNA sequences in this sample encode the identical CDR3. The chain uses TRBV29-1 and TRBJ2-2, with 11 bases identical to TRBD2. Germline V gives CDR1 SQVTM, CDR2 ANQGSEA. This CDR3 has 14 residues. The V segment lost 5 bases and the J segment 3 bases; nucleotides outside the gene matches: 2. The DNA of the CDR3 is TGCAGCGTTAAGGGACTAGCGGACACCGGGGAGCTGTTTTTT. Encoded protein: CSVKGLADTGELFF.

The CDR3 region is CASSYIRRETYNSPLHF. CDR3 DNA sequence: TGTGCCAGCAGTTATATCAGGAGGGAAACCTATAATTCACCCCTCCACTTT. The chain links TRBV27 to TRBJ1-6; D is uncertain. Trimming removed 4 bases at V and 2 bases at J, with 15 bases between. The CDR3 covers 17 residues. Germline V gene data show CDR1 as MNHEY and CDR2 as SMNVEV (reference sequence).

The chain couples TRBV6-6 to TRBJ2-1, with 7 positions matching TRBD1. Looked up from germline, CDR1 is MNHNY and CDR2 is SVGAGI (reference sequence). The trim removed 0 bases at V and 6 bases at J, leaving 5 bases unmatched. The CDR3 contains 15 residues. In DNA form, the CDR3 reads TGTGCCAGCAGTTACTCGACAGGGTTGAGCAATGAGCAGTTCTTC. Translation: CASSYSTGLSNEQFF.